This T cell receptor beta chain was sequenced in a study of cytomegalovirus exposure and HLA in healthy donors (dated 2017 in TCRdb). Background on the whole study: In an earlier analysis of about 560 of the donors, about 260 Gb of sequence data and 120 million or so unique TCR beta sequences from about 190 million T cells were reported. To study patterns of TCR occurrence, a later analysis re-analyzed previously published TCR beta repertoires from around 700 donors and added high-resolution HLA genotyping. In a later genetic analysis, genome-wide SNP genotypes for about three fifths of the 666 donors were used, and that subset was treated as a discovery cohort. Every repertoire in the discovery cohort had been generated on one and the same sequencing platform. An early release that covered roughly 600 HLA-typed donors contained about 300 gigabases of sequencing data and tens of millions of unique TCR sequences. Among 398 genotyped donors of the cohort, an average of around 250,000 unique TCR beta nucleotide sequences was sequenced per donor, of which roughly 17% were non-productive. The study was designed to test whether signatures of past pathogen exposure could be identified by cataloging public T cell receptors. A separate validation cohort of some 130 different subjects was used in addition to the roughly 620-subject first cohort. Alongside the repertoire data, information on donor age, sex, ethnicity and CMV serostatus was compiled. In the later analysis, no new phenotypic data were used to find candidate immune exposures; instead, reliance was placed on TCR beta sequences and their occurrence across donors. The study combined high-throughput TCR immunosequencing, statistical association of individual TCRs with disease status, and machine learning to predict cytomegalovirus infection status. Of the roughly 400 genotyped donors, approximately 82% fell in the genetic ancestry cluster associated with self-reported Caucasian donors. In an earlier analysis of a few hundred of the donors, high-throughput TCR beta sequencing was used to judge whether each TCR beta V gene segment behaved as functional or pseudogenic. A few DR-DQ haplotypes were treated as single units for association and clustering because of strong linkage in the cohort. HLA typing covered class I and class II loci at four-digit resolution. Typing coverage varied by locus: about 620-630 donors for A, B, C, DRB1 and DQB1; approximately 500 for DQA1; about 590 for DPA1; approximately 490 for DPB1. The T cell repertoires of around 670 subjects were profiled by immunosequencing and related to cytomegalovirus serostatus. Findings and caveats that apply to the study as a whole: Most TCR sequences were observed very rarely across donors, whereas some public TCRs were present in many individuals. According to a later analysis, parvovirus B19, influenza, CMV and Epstein-Barr virus appeared linked to several top co-occurrence clusters. CMV serostatus was the only immune exposure information available for the cohort. When HLA alleles, especially DR and DQ, strongly co-occurred, TCR associations were difficult to assign to individual alleles. Because counts were too low, about 18 rarely observed V segments, including chromosome 9 orphons, were left out of the earlier analysis of over 550 of the donors. In this cohort, only TCR beta chains were sequenced, and detectable features were limited by the absence of alpha or paired-chain data. A later analysis found that HLA-associated TCR beta chains were more clonally expanded and had lower generation probabilities than equally common non-associated chains. In a later analysis, around 17,000 TCR beta sequences were associated with specific HLA alleles at a false discovery rate of 0.05. A later analysis found that TCR association rates varied across HLA loci, with DRB1 alleles showing the most associated TCRs and HLA-C alleles the fewest. The presence/absence analyses assumed that sequencing depth was roughly uniform across donors, and that assumption may not be true. The study gave a list of 150 to 200 TCR beta chains associated with cytomegalovirus. Correlated functional status among segregating V segments might be attributable to linkage disequilibrium, but an unknown experimental factor could not be ruled out. Three of the identified cytomegalovirus-associated TCR beta chains were confirmed in vitro to be specific for cytomegalovirus antigens. The authors suggested that the approach could potentially be generalized to other disease states and immunological phenotypes. According to a later genetic analysis, donors in an Asian-associated ancestry cluster had fewer N-insertions in productive TCRs than the approximately 670-donor mean. An earlier analysis of 587 of the donors showed that most TCR beta V segments appeared in productive rearrangements either about 87% or about 30% of the time, which broadly matched IMGT annotations. Because HLA typing was unavailable for some donors at each locus, only the typed subset was used in association tests. According to a later analysis, most CMV-associated TCR beta chains appeared to be HLA-restricted, and the HLA associations seemed to be driven largely by CMV exposure. A cluster of highly shared sequence variants was judged likely to represent a technical artifact of the sequencing pipeline. A further reported finding was that TCR beta sequences accurately predicted the HLA-A and HLA-B alleles for most subjects in the first cohort. An association between a missense DCLRE1C variant and V-gene and J-gene trimming of TCR beta chains was found in a later genetic analysis and replicated in an independent cohort. Some IMGT-functional V segments, including TRBV6-2 and TRBV6-3, could not be distinguished by the 87-base-pair reads and were therefore excluded. The classifier was reported to diagnose cytomegalovirus status with high specificity and sensitivity in both the original cohort and the validation cohort.

The cohort comprised fewer than 700 healthy bone marrow donors. At the time of sampling, all cohort members were nominally healthy, though unrecorded immune exposures were likely present. The donor was CMV seronegative and was included in the group of 352 seronegative cohort members. Every donor gave a peripheral blood sample, and the peripheral blood mononuclear cells from that sample were used for TCR beta sequencing. Genomic DNA was extracted from the blood cell samples with the Qiagen DNeasy Blood Extraction Kit. A word on this clone: The antigen this receptor binds is unknown.

CDR1 and CDR2 are read off the germline V gene as MGHRA and YSYEKL. V is cut by 4 bases and J by 1 base, and the space between the germline ends is 13 bases. The CDR3 holds 15 amino acids from the cysteine to the phenylalanine. Solely the CDR3 DNA is kept, with 45 bases framed from the first base. Library generation was performed with the immunoSEQ multiplex PCR assay. A mixture of 60 forward primers for TCR Vbeta segments and 13 reverse primers for TCR Jbeta segments was used in the multiplex PCR. The CDR3 region of rearranged TCR beta genes was amplified from genomic DNA by a multiplex PCR assay. Amplified TCR beta libraries were sequenced as 87-base-pair reads on the Illumina HiSeq System. In the original analysis: A later analysis counted about 80 million unique TCR beta chains across the 666 repertoires, and roughly 10 million of these chains were shared by at least two donors. A nearest-neighbor algorithm error-corrected the raw reads and collapsed the reads into unique sequences, merging closely related sequences to remove PCR and sequencing errors. V, D and J gene segments were assigned by aligning CDR3 sequences to IMGT reference sequences. For a sequence to be retained, a match of at least six nucleotides to both a V gene segment and a J gene segment was required. A rearrangement was called productive if the CDR3 had no stop codons and remained in frame with V and J, and every other rearrangement was called non-productive. CDR3 was defined by IMGT convention, running from the second conserved V-encoded cysteine to the conserved J-encoded phenylalanine. In an earlier analysis of more than 550 of the donors, sequences lacking an unambiguous match to a single V gene segment were excluded. An earlier analysis of 587 of the donors classified V segments as functional when productive rearrangements were above 56.7% and as segregating when the standard deviation between donors was above 5%. A statistical classification framework was built to diagnose cytomegalovirus status from the catalog of TCR beta chain sequences. In a later analysis, V and J genes were assigned by comparing TCR nucleotide sequences against IMGT/GENE-DB human TR gene sequences. Using the TCRdist pipeline, a later analysis assigned CDR3 sequences along with most-parsimonious VDJ recombination scenarios. In a later analysis, every TCR beta chain was defined by the combination of its CDR3 amino acid sequence and its V-gene family, and reads without a unique V-gene family were dropped. A later analysis removed over 500 highly shared, low-generation-probability nucleotide sequences to deal with suspected cross-contamination and a sequencing artifact. In a later analysis, a clonal expansion index was calculated for each public chain from normalized within-repertoire ranks of inferred template counts. In a later analysis, generation probabilities were computed with a VDJ recombination model fitted to out-of-frame rearrangements, and the resulting probabilities were checked against IGoR. Hypergeometric tests were used in a later analysis to score TCR-TCR, TCR-HLA and TCR-CMV co-occurrence, with a repertoire-size bias correction applied to the TCR pairs. In a later analysis, false discovery rates were estimated by permuting HLA or CMV assignments 20 times. In a later analysis, co-occurring TCRs were grouped using DBSCAN, and TCRdist sequence similarity was added for clustering within HLA-allele-positive subsets. For co-occurrence clustering, repertoires with fewer than 30,000 or more than 120,000 public chains were excluded, along with roughly 5 repertoires with anomalous nucleotide sharing. TCRdb took this table from immuneACCESS and kept in-frame rearrangements with V and J called. Such tables lack part of the clones; where checked against another copy, unresolved V genes explain under half of the gap, and the rest is unexplained. The V and J calls and the clone size are those of that table, but D and trimming were determined from the DNA. The sample table gives 50,000 to 70,000 clones. The biggest ten clones account for roughly 4% of the sample.

The sequencing sample was made of PBMCs. This chain joins TRBV4-1 to TRBJ1-1, and the D gene may be TRBD1, 6 bases matching. The source is a woman aged 18-35 years in good health and CMV-seronegative. The base sequence is TGCGCCAGCAGCCCACCGGGACAAAGGAACACTGAAGCTTTCTTT. This encodes CASSPPGQRNTEAFF.